Shown below are 17 T cell receptor beta chains from a single sample sequenced in a study of T-cell memory formation after mild COVID-19. TCRdb processed the 5' RACE reads anew with MiXCR; each CDR3 protein has one entry. The sample yields hundreds of thousands of distinct CDR3 sequences, 7.5% to 9.5% seen once. Sequencing used PBMCs or a T cell subset sorted from them (not recorded which). Receptors originate from a man aged 18 to 29 who had mild COVID-19 (a few samples of this study predate the infection). Cell type and time point are not known.

There are a few counts of this clonotype. The chain has TRBV30 and TRBJ2-7; D is unclear. With 7 bases removed from V and 2 bases from J, the gap between germline ends came to 9 bases. Germline values: CDR1 GTSNPN, CDR2 SVGIG (reference sequence). The CDR3 has 11 residues. The CDR3 nucleotides are TGTGCCTTTTCCCGCGCCTACGAGCAGTACTTC. This sequence encodes CAFSRAYEQYF.

This rearrangement joins TRBV7-9 to TRBJ1-2; no clear D gene. Germline lookup yields CDR1 SEHNR and CDR2 FQNEAQ (reference sequence). The CDR3 has 12 amino acids. V was pared by 4 bases and J by 7 bases, with 10 bases between. The CDR3 DNA is TGTGCCAGCAGCTGGCGTGGAAGTGGCTACACCTTC. Protein: CASSWRGSGYTF. Using reference TRBV7-9 and TRBJ1-2 for the parts outside the CDR3, the full variable domain is DTGVSQNPRHKITKRGQNVTFRCDPISEHNRLYWYRQTLGQGPEFLTYFQNEAQLEKSRLLSDRFSAERPKGSFSTLEIQRTEQGDSAMYLCASSWRGSGYTFGSGTRLTVV.

In its sample, this clonotype was seen many times. This chain connects TRBV29-1 to TRBJ2-1; 9 nucleotides match TRBD1. This CDR3 is built from 15 residues. J was trimmed by 5 bases and V by 1 base; bases with no gene match: 6. Per the germline V gene, CDR1 is SQVTM and CDR2 is ANQGSEA. The CDR3 is CSVEGGDREDNEQFF. The DNA of the CDR3 is TGCAGCGTTGAAGGGGGGGACAGGGAAGACAATGAGCAGTTCTTC.

This clonotype has more than one count but fewer than ten. This sequence joins TRBV5-1 and TRBJ1-2; TRBD1 matches 7 bases. CDR1 SGHRS and CDR2 YFSETQ come from the germline V gene. The trim removed 4 bases at V and 0 bases at J, leaving 6 bases unmatched. This CDR3 comprises 15 residues. The CDR3 loop reads CASSNPGTANYGYTF. The CDR3 nucleotides are TGCGCCAGCAGCAACCCTGGGACAGCTAACTATGGCTACACCTTC.

This sequence joins TRBV7-2 and TRBJ2-2; either TRBD1 or TRBD2 may fit D (5 bases each). The CDR3 totals 16 residues. Germline V gene lookup returns CDR1 SGHTA and CDR2 FQGNSA. The V end was cut by 5 bases, the J end by 1 base, with 14 bases between. Here the CDR3 reads CASSRTGTVNTGELFF. The CDR3 bases are TGTGCCAGCAGCAGAACCGGGACGGTGAACACCGGGGAGCTGTTTTTT.

The chain links TRBV7-8 to TRBJ2-1, with a possible D match to TRBD2 (5 bases). Between the trimmed V and J ends, which lost 6 bases and 8 bases, there was a span of 14 bases. The CDR3 is 13 amino acids. Per the germline V gene, CDR1 is SGHVS and CDR2 is FQNEAQ. The CDR3: CASRRPGGDEQFF. CDR3 sequence (DNA): TGTGCCAGCAGGCGTCCCGGAGGCGATGAGCAGTTCTTC.

This clonotype was picked up a small number of times. This chain connects TRBV4-3 to TRBJ2-5; 9 bases are a match to TRBD1. Unmatched junction bases numbered 6, after V lost 3 bases and J lost 7 bases. This CDR3 region has 14 residues. Germline CDR1 reads LGHNA; CDR2 reads YSLEER. CDR3 loop: CASSHRQGEGTQYF. CDR3 coding DNA: TGCGCCAGCAGCCACCGACAGGGGGAAGGGACCCAGTACTTC.

The rearrangement joins TRBV5-1 to TRBJ2-7; D is perhaps TRBD2 (5 bases). V gave up 7 bases and J gave up 5 bases, with 10 bases separating them. The length of the CDR3 is 11 residues. In germline, CDR1 is SGHRS, CDR2 YFSETQ. The CDR3 DNA follows: TGCGCCAGCGCTAAGGAGGACGAGCAGTACTTC. Amino acids: CASAKEDEQYF.

This clonotype was observed a single time. The rearrangement uses TRBV6-2 or TRBV6-3 and TRBJ1-5, with 8 nucleotides matching TRBD1. V lost 2 bases, J lost 4 bases, and 16 bases stayed unmatched. CDR3 length equals 19 residues. From germline, CDR1 is MNHEY and CDR2 SVGEGT. The CDR3 protein is CASSYPNILRDRPNQPQHF. As DNA, the CDR3 is TGTGCCAGCAGTTACCCCAATATCCTCCGGGACAGGCCTAATCAGCCCCAGCATTTT.

In this sample, this clonotype turned up a few times. V gene TRBV7-9 combines with J gene TRBJ1-1; 8 bases are a match to TRBD1. CDR3 length equals 15 residues. Germline V gives CDR1 SEHNR, CDR2 FQNEAQ (reference sequence). The ends lost 2 bases at V and 5 bases at J; junction bases unmatched: 7. The CDR3 here is CASSLSQGQVTEAFF. In DNA, the CDR3 is TGTGCCAGCAGCTTATCGCAGGGACAGGTAACTGAAGCTTTCTTT.

J is TRBJ1-2 and V is TRBV30; TRBD1 might be the D (6 bases). The V and J ends lost 2 bases and 4 bases respectively, with 11 bases between them. The germline gives CDR1 GTSNPN, CDR2 SVGIG (reference sequence). The CDR3 covers 13 residues. The CDR3 reads CAWSSIGGYGYTF. The CDR3 DNA reads TGTGCCTGGAGTAGCATAGGGGGCTATGGCTACACCTTC.

This clonotype was recorded a few times. The CDR3 sequence is CASSYWGQGNTGELFF. The CDR3 DNA is TGTGCCAGCAGTTATTGGGGACAGGGGAACACCGGGGAGCTGTTTTTT. This sequence joins TRBV27 and TRBJ2-2; TRBD1 agrees at 9 bases. In germline, CDR1 is MNHEY, CDR2 SMNVEV (reference sequence). Trimming at V came to 4 bases and at J to 1 base, leaving 4 bases not matched to a gene. The CDR3 runs to 16 residues.

This clonotype has a handful of counts. This chain joins TRBV20-1 and TRBJ2-1; D remains unclear. V lost 3 bases and J 11 bases, leaving 14 bases between the germline ends. The length of the CDR3 is 12 residues. CDR1 is DFQATT, CDR2 SNEGSKA, per germline (reference sequence). CDR3 protein: CSASQTSTQQFF. The CDR3 DNA is TGCAGTGCTAGCCAGACTTCGACACAGCAGTTCTTC.

The genes are TRBV20-1 and TRBJ1-2, with a possible D match to TRBD1 (5 bases). The germline V and J ends were trimmed by 0 bases and 0 bases, with 11 bases remaining between them. CDR3 length: 15 amino acids. Per the germline V gene, CDR1 is DFQATT and CDR2 is SNEGSKA (reference sequence). CDR3 sequence: CSARDGASANYGYTF. The CDR3 nucleotides read TGCAGTGCTAGAGATGGGGCCAGCGCTAACTATGGCTACACCTTC.

The sample holds many counts of this clonotype. V usage is TRBV5-1 and J usage is TRBJ1-1; tentatively, D is TRBD1 (6 bases). V was cut by 2 bases and J by 1 base, with 9 bases left in between. CDR1 and CDR2 (germline): SGHRS, YFSETQ. The CDR3 has 14 amino acids. Here the CDR3 DNA reads TGCGCCAGCAGCTTCACAGGGAAGAACACTGAAGCTTTCTTT. Amino acid sequence: CASSFTGKNTEAFF.

The V and J genes are TRBV6-2 or TRBV6-3 and TRBJ2-7; 12 nucleotides line up with TRBD2. This CDR3 has 14 residues. Germline CDR1 MNHEY, CDR2 SVGEGT. After removal of 6 bases from V and 6 bases from J, the junction contained 6 bases not matched to a gene. The CDR3: CASRPSGGAGEQYV. The DNA of the CDR3 is TGTGCCAGCAGACCTAGCGGGGGGGCCGGCGAGCAGTACGTC.

The chain employs TRBV20-1 and TRBJ2-5, with unresolved D. Germline CDR1 DFQATT, CDR2 SNEGSKA (reference sequence). The germline V and J ends were trimmed by 4 bases and 3 bases, with 6 bases remaining between them. The CDR3 sequence is 11 residues long. CDR3 in DNA: TGCAGTGCTACGATGAAAGAGACCCAGTACTTC. It codes for CSATMKETQYF.